This T cell receptor beta chain was profiled in a study of T cell responses to AZD1222 COVID-19 vaccine. Generated by immunoSEQ multiplex PCR, the TCRdb table keeps only in-frame clones and is missing some. In the table there are about 180,000 clones, about 91% of which are singletons. General study results and limits: At study baseline, merely several AZD1222 recipients were seropositive. The reported proportion of spike-specific TCRs targeting unmutated variant regions was nearly half. No repertoire was sampled before or during the peak T cell response, only after it. White British donors predominated, females outnumbered males, and clonal diversity was possibly underestimated.

A remark on this clone: What it binds is unknown.

Germline loops: CDR1 PRHDT, CDR2 FYEKMQ (reference sequence). The CDR3 covers 16 residues. Trimming cost V 2 bases and J 7 bases; bases outside gene matches: 13. The sample here was peripheral blood, taken on day 0 of AZD1222 vaccination. This clonotype originated in an adult in good health. The chain uses TRBV13 and TRBJ1-2, with TRBD1 matching 7 bases. The CDR3 sequence: CASSLRGDSSGGGYTF. CDR3 in DNA: TGTGCCAGCAGCTTACGAGGGGACAGCAGTGGAGGTGGCTACACCTTC.